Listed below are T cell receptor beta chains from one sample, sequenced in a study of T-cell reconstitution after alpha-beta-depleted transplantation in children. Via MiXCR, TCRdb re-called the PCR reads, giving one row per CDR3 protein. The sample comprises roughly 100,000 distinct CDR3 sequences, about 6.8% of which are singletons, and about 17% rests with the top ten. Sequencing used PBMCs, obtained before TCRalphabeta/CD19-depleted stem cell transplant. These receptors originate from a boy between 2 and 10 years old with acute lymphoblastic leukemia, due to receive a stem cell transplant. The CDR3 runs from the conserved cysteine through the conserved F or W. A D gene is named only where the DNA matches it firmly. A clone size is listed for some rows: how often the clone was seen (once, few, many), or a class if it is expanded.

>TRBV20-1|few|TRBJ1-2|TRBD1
CSASSRDRESHGYTF
TGCAGTGCCTCAAGCCGGGACAGGGAATCCCATGGCTACACCTTC
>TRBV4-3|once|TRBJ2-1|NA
CASSQAGSGPYNEQFF
TGCGCCAGCAGCCAAGCGGGCAGCGGTCCCTACAATGAGCAGTTCTTC
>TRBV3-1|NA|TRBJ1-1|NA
CASSPRGGNTEAFF
TGTGCCAGCAGCCCCCGCGGGGGGAACACTGAAGCTTTCTTT
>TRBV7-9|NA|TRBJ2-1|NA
CASGPKGSSYNEQFF
TGTGCCAGCGGGCCGAAGGGGAGCTCCTACAATGAGCAGTTCTTC
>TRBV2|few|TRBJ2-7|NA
CASQRDGGRYEQYF
TGTGCCAGTCAGAGGGACGGGGGACGCTACGAGCAGTACTTC
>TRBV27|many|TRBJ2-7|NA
CASRGYSHSYEQYF
TGTGCCAGCAGGGGGTACTCCCACTCCTACGAGCAGTACTTC
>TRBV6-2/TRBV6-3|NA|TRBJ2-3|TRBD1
CASSYSTGGADTQYF
TGTGCCAGCAGTTACAGCACAGGGGGCGCGGATACGCAGTATTTT
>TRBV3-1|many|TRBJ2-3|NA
CASSPRQAVDTQYF
TGTGCCAGCAGCCCGCGACAAGCGGTGGATACGCAGTATTTT
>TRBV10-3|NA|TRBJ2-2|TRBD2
CAISLGLAGGLNTGELFF
TGTGCCATCAGCCTCGGACTAGCGGGGGGCCTTAACACCGGGGAGCTGTTTTTT
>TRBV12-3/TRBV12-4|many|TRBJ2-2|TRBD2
CASSLATGTSGSWDTGELFF
TGTGCCAGCAGTTTAGCGACCGGGACTAGCGGGAGTTGGGACACCGGGGAGCTGTTTTTT
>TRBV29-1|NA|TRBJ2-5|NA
CSVARYLASQETQYF
TGCAGCGTCGCCCGATACCTTGCAAGTCAAGAGACCCAGTACTTC
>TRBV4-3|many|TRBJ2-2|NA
CASSRQNTGELFF
TGCGCCAGCAGCCGACAGAACACCGGGGAGCTGTTTTTT
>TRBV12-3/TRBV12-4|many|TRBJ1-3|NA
CASRRQGTGNTIYF
TGTGCCAGCAGAAGGCAGGGGACTGGAAACACCATATATTTT
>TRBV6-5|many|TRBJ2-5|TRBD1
CASTHLPGQGGETQYF
TGTGCCAGCACCCACCTACCGGGACAGGGGGGAGAGACCCAGTACTTC
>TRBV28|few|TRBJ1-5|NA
CASTGGNFLAQPQHF
TGTGCCAGCACTGGTGGGAATTTTTTAGCTCAGCCCCAGCATTTT
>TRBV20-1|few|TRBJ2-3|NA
CSARDLVGEDTQYF
TGCAGTGCTAGAGATTTAGTAGGAGAGGATACGCAGTATTTT
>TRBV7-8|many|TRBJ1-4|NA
CASSLWGAGEKLFF
TGTGCCAGCAGCCTTTGGGGGGCTGGTGAAAAACTGTTTTTT
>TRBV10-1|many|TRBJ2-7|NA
CASQRQIGYEQYF
TGCGCCAGCCAGCGCCAGATTGGCTACGAGCAGTACTTC
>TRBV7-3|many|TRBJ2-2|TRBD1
CASSLQGLDGELFF
TGTGCCAGCAGCCTACAGGGGTTGGACGGGGAGCTGTTTTTT
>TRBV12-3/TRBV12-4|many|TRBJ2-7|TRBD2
CASSLGSGGPYEQYF
TGTGCCAGCAGTTTAGGGAGCGGGGGCCCCTACGAGCAGTACTTC
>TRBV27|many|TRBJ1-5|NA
CASSLGRGGNQPQHF
TGTGCCAGCAGTTTAGGAAGGGGAGGGAATCAGCCCCAGCATTTT
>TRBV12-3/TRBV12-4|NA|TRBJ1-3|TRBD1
CASSYPGTASGNTIYF
TGTGCCAGCAGTTACCCCGGGACAGCCTCTGGAAACACCATATATTTT
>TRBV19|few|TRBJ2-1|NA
CASKGAGEQFF
TGTGCCAGCAAAGGGGCTGGTGAGCAGTTCTTC
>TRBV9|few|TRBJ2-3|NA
CASSSGGGGMTDTQYF
TGTGCCAGCAGCTCAGGAGGGGGCGGAATGACAGATACGCAGTATTTT
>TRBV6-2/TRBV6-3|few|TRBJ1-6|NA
CASSYSVGGLNSPLHF
TGTGCCAGCAGTTACTCCGTAGGGGGATTGAATTCACCCCTCCACTTT
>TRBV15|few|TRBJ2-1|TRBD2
CATSRGGRPYNEQFF
TGTGCCACCAGCAGAGGCGGGAGACCGTACAATGAGCAGTTCTTC
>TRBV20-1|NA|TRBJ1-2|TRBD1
CSAFGRTGAGGYTF
TGCAGTGCCTTCGGTAGGACAGGGGCAGGGGGCTACACCTTC
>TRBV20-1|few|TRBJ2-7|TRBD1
CSASRDRPYEQYF
TGCAGTGCTAGCCGGGACAGGCCGTACGAGCAGTACTTC
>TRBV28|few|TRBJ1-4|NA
CASSPPDATNEKLFF
TGTGCCAGCAGTCCCCCGGACGCAACTAATGAAAAACTGTTTTTT
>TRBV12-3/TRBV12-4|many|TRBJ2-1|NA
CASSYTGWRVYNEQFF
TGTGCCAGCAGTTATACAGGGTGGCGAGTCTACAATGAGCAGTTCTTC
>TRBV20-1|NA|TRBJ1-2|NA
CSARGRWESGYGYTF
TGCAGTGCTAGAGGGCGGTGGGAATCCGGCTATGGCTACACCTTC
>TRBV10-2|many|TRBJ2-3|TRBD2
CASSESGLAVFDTQYF
TGCGCCAGCAGTGAGTCGGGACTAGCGGTTTTCGATACGCAGTATTTT
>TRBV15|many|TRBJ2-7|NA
CATSRGGSYEQYF
TGTGCCACCAGCAGAGGCGGCTCCTACGAGCAGTACTTC